This T cell receptor beta chain was sequenced for a study of OX40 agonist ivuxolimab in advanced cancers. Background for the entire study: Ivuxolimab was an agonistic, fully human IgG2 monoclonal antibody directed against OX40 (CD134), a costimulatory receptor. Intravenous ivuxolimab was administered to patients every 2 weeks at six dose levels: 0.01, 0.1, 0.3, 1.5, 3 and 10 mg/kg. Among the approximately 50 dose-escalation patients, about 19 had hepatocellular carcinoma, roughly 15 melanoma, 9 renal cell carcinoma and 9 head and neck cancer. The dose-escalation cohort was about 83% male with a mean age of roughly 62 years, ranging from about 23 to 85. Patients were allowed to have had prior anti-PD-1, anti-PD-L1 or anti-CTLA-4 therapy, and approximately 40% of the dose-escalation patients had been treated with checkpoint inhibitors. Partial responses were achieved by three dose-escalation patients, of whom one had hepatocellular carcinoma and two had cutaneous melanoma. The purpose of peripheral TCRbeta sequencing was to test whether ivuxolimab changed TCR sequence diversity and led to clonal T-cell expansion. The paper covers the monotherapy dose-escalation part of the phase I ivuxolimab trial, which included N of about 56 patients. General study outcomes and caveats: Partial responders in the 0.1-3.0 mg/kg groups had among the lowest normalized peripheral clonal expansion, especially among CD8+ T cells. Low levels of normalized T-cell clonal expansion were also seen in some nonresponding patients. At doses of 0.1 to 3.0 mg/kg, clonal expansion of both CD4+ and CD8+ T cells in blood was seen between baseline and week 6. After ivuxolimab, expanded clones were on average more numerous among CD8+ T cells than among CD4+ T cells. The antigen specificity of the peripheral T cells that underwent clonal expansion was not determined.

Patients with autoimmune disease history or receiving systemic immunosuppression were excluded from the trial. Peripheral blood for TCR sequencing was drawn from every dose cohort at baseline, at cycle 4 day 1 and at cycle 7 day 1. Samples were obtained from an open-label, multicenter, first-in-human phase I dose-escalation trial of ivuxolimab. Adults with locally advanced or metastatic melanoma, renal cell carcinoma, hepatocellular carcinoma or head and neck squamous cell carcinoma were enrolled in the trial. CD4+ and CD8+ T cells were sorted separately from peripheral blood before TCR sequencing. Here V drops 2 bases and J drops 1 base, and the junction holds 11 bases not matched to any gene. In the germline V gene, CDR1 corresponds to MNHNS and CDR2 to SASEGT. Counted from cysteine to phenylalanine, this CDR3 has 17 amino acids. Of the read, only the CDR3 DNA is kept; its 51 bases are in frame from base 1.

Genomic DNA was isolated from the sorted cells so that the TCRbeta CDR3 region could be sequenced. The immunoSEQ Assay was used to sequence the TCRbeta CDR3 regions. Drawn from immuneACCESS, this table holds only the in-frame rearrangements with V and J called that TCRdb kept. Clones are partly lost; checked studies trace under half to an unresolved V gene and leave the rest unexplained. Present in this sample are more than 90,000 clones, 70% to 85% of which were seen just once. 5.5% of the sample belongs to the ten largest clones. As for this clone: What this receptor recognizes is not known. Base qualities were left out, and no much larger clone turns up one base away.

Source: CD4+ or CD8+ T cells sorted from blood, taken in a trial of the OX40 agonist ivuxolimab. The chain is encoded by TRBV6-1 joined to TRBJ2-7, with TRBD1 matching 7 junction bases. The sequence was collected from an adult with an advanced solid tumor such as melanoma, head and neck, liver or kidney cancer. The nucleotide sequence reads as follows: TGTGCCAGCAGTGAACCGTTCGGACAGGACTTTTCCTACGAGCAGTACTTC. The resulting protein is CASSEPFGQDFSYEQYF.